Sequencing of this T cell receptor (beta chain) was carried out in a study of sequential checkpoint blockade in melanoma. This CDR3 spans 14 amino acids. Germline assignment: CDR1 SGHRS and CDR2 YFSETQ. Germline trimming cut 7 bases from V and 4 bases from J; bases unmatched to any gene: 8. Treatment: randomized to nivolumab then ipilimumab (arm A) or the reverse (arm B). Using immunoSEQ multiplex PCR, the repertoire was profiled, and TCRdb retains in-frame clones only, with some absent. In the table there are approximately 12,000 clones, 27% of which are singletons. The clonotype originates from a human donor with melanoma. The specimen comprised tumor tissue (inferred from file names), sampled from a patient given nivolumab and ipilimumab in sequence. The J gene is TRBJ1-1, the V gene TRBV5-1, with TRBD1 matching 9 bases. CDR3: CASSGQGGGTEAFF. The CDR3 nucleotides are TGCGCCAGCTCGGGACAGGGTGGGGGCACTGAAGCTTTCTTT.